The 21 T cell receptor beta chains below all came from one sample that was sequenced in a study of T cells in Graves' hyperthyroidism and ophthalmopathy. TCR beta CDR3 regions were amplified from RNA. The HTBI primer set drove a first-round RT-PCR of the TCR CDR3. TCRdb passed the multiplex PCR reads through MiXCR, listing each CDR3 protein once. Among approximately 720,000 distinct CDR3 sequences listed, 18% were seen once. Sequenced sample: blood. These receptors originate from a woman aged 45 to 65 with Graves' hyperthyroidism that later progressed to Graves' ophthalmopathy.

This clonotype was observed at least ten times. This chain links TRBV9 with TRBJ1-3, with 11 bases lining up with TRBD1. This CDR3 spans 16 amino acids. The germline V gene has CDR1 SGDLS and CDR2 YYNGEE. The V gene end was trimmed by 3 bases and the J gene end by 2 bases; junction bases not matched to a gene: 4. CDR3: CASSAGQGAPGNTIYF. Written as DNA, the CDR3 is TGTGCCAGCAGCGCAGGACAGGGGGCGCCTGGAAACACCATATATTTT.

The chain is built from TRBV27 and TRBJ1-1; maybe TRBD1 (6 bases). Germline lookup yields CDR1 MNHEY and CDR2 SMNVEV (reference sequence). The CDR3 spans 15 residues. V was cut by 3 bases and J by 6 bases, with 17 bases left in between. Here the CDR3 reads CASSFVGRGLAEAFF. Here the CDR3 DNA reads TGTGCCAGCAGTTTTGTAGGCAGGGGATTGGCTGAAGCTTTCTTT.

This clonotype appeared a single time. The chain links TRBV15 to TRBJ2-4, with 7 bases identical to TRBD1. This CDR3 spans 11 amino acids. Germline CDR1 LNHNV, CDR2 YYDKDF (reference sequence). With 1 base clipped from V and 12 bases from J, the junction kept 0 bases outside the gene matches. The CDR3 nucleotides read TGTGCCACCAGCAGAGGGGACAGTCAGTACTTC. Amino acids: CATSRGDSQYF.

This clonotype was picked up a small number of times. This chain uses TRBV4-1 with TRBJ2-1; 10 nucleotides match TRBD1. The CDR3 has 15 amino acids. CDR1 is MGHRA, CDR2 YSYEKL, per germline. J lost 9 bases, V lost 1 base, and 6 bases had no gene match. The CDR3 bases are TGCGCCAGCAGCCAAGGGACGGGACAGGGGTTTGAGCAGTTCTTC. This encodes CASSQGTGQGFEQFF.

This clonotype was counted a few times. The genes are TRBV25-1 and TRBJ1-1; 8 bases are a match to TRBD1. Germline loops: CDR1 MGHDK, CDR2 SYGVNS. The CDR3 has 13 residues. After removal of 2 bases from V and 4 bases from J, the junction contained 0 bases not matched to a gene. CDR3: CASSEGTGTEAFF. The CDR3 DNA reads as TGTGCCAGCAGTGAAGGGACAGGCACTGAAGCTTTCTTT.

The J gene is TRBJ1-2, the V gene TRBV19; 7 positions agree with TRBD1. The junction had 3 bases not matched to a gene; V was cut back by 3 bases and J by 2 bases. This CDR3 is 14 amino acids long. Looked up from germline, CDR1 is LNHDA and CDR2 is SQIVND (reference sequence). The CDR3, as DNA: TGTGCCAGTAGTATTAAGGGGGCGAACTATGGCTACACCTTC. This gives the protein CASSIKGANYGYTF.

The V gene is TRBV20-1, the J gene TRBJ1-4; D gene unclear. Per germline, CDR1 DFQATT and CDR2 SNEGSKA (reference sequence). Trimming cost V 1 base and J 4 bases, with 10 bases left between them. CDR3 length equals 14 residues. The CDR3 nucleotides read TGCAGTGCTAGAGTTGTGGGCAGTAATGAAAAACTGTTTTTT. Translated, it gives CSARVVGSNEKLFF.

This clonotype was counted at least ten times. This sequence joins TRBV6-1 and TRBJ1-2; D is perhaps TRBD1 (6 bases). CDR3 length: 19 amino acids. Trimming stripped 9 bases from V and 3 bases from J, with 32 bases between. Germline loops: CDR1 MNHNS, CDR2 SASEGT. The CDR3 sequence: CARSYEGGKADGNYYGYTF. The DNA for the CDR3 is TGTGCCAGGAGTTACGAAGGGGGAAAGGCGGACGGAAACTACTATGGCTACACCTTC.

This clonotype was seen many times. The genes are TRBV7-2 and TRBJ2-2; a weak D match, TRBD2 (6 bases). V was trimmed by 5 bases and J by 2 bases, leaving 15 bases between them. The CDR3 contains 16 residues. The germline V gene has CDR1 SGHTA and CDR2 FQGNSA. Here the CDR3 reads CASSPTEGFNTGELFF. The CDR3 DNA reads as TGTGCCAGCAGCCCCACGGAGGGGTTCAACACCGGGGAGCTGTTTTTT. The complete variable domain, with remaining parts taken from reference TRBV7-2 and TRBJ2-2, reads GAGVSQSPSNKVTEKGKDVELRCDPISGHTALYWYRQSLGQGLEFLIYFQGNSAPDKSGLPSDRFSAERTGGSVSTLTIQRTQQEDSAVYLCASSPTEGFNTGELFFGEGSRLTVL.

This clonotype was counted many times. This chain joins TRBV6-1 and TRBJ2-3; D remains unclear. Trimming removed 5 bases from V and 2 bases from J, with 14 bases in between. This CDR3 has 15 amino acids. The germline V gene has CDR1 MNHNS and CDR2 SASEGT. CDR3 DNA sequence: TGTGCCAGCAGTAAAAGGACCGGGTCCACAGATACGCAGTATTTT. It encodes CASSKRTGSTDTQYF.

The chain recombines TRBV6-1 with TRBJ2-7; TRBD1 might be the D (6 bases). The CDR3 length is 13 residues. V lost 5 bases to trimming and J lost 4 bases, with 12 bases between them. Germline CDR1 and CDR2: MNHNS and SASEGT. The chain's CDR3 is CASSQGHLYEQYF. CDR3 sequence (DNA): TGTGCCAGCAGTCAGGGACACCTATACGAGCAGTACTTC.

This clonotype was detected many times. This sequence joins TRBV20-1 and TRBJ2-5; D is unclear. CDR3 length: 13 residues. Between the trimmed V and J ends, which lost 5 bases and 2 bases, there was a span of 12 bases. CDR1 DFQATT and CDR2 SNEGSKA come from the germline V gene (reference sequence). The CDR3 loop is CSAAGGVQETQYF. Written as DNA, the CDR3 is TGCAGTGCTGCTGGTGGGGTTCAAGAGACCCAGTACTTC.

This clonotype was recorded many times. The chain is built from TRBV7-2 and TRBJ2-1; 7 positions match TRBD2. The length of the CDR3 is 15 residues. CDR1 and CDR2 from the germline V gene are SGHTA and FQGNSA. The ends lost 5 bases at V and 4 bases at J; junction bases unmatched: 8. The DNA for the CDR3 is TGTGCCAGCAGCCCTAATCGCGGGGGTTACAATGAGCAGTTCTTC. Translation: CASSPNRGGYNEQFF.

This clonotype was seen a handful of times. The chain employs TRBV29-1 and TRBJ2-5, with no clear D. The CDR3 covers 12 residues. Germline CDR1 and CDR2: SQVTM and ANQGSEA. The V gene lost 3 bases and the J gene lost 5 bases, with 10 bases spanning the gap. The chain's CDR3 is CSVEEPRETQYF. The CDR3 bases are TGCAGCGTTGAGGAACCCCGGGAGACCCAGTACTTC.

This chain joins TRBV20-1 and TRBJ1-5; 7 nucleotides match TRBD1. This CDR3 contains 16 residues. The V gene's germline CDR1 is DFQATT and CDR2 SNEGSKA (reference sequence). Trimming cost V 2 bases and J 3 bases; bases outside gene matches: 10. The CDR3 DNA follows: TGCAGTGCTAGACGACAGGGAGAGGGGGCCAATCAGCCCCAGCATTTT. Amino acid sequence: CSARRQGEGANQPQHF.

This clonotype has at least ten counts. This chain joins TRBV7-9 and TRBJ2-3, with TRBD2 matching over 7 bases. The ends lost 8 bases at V and 0 bases at J; junction bases unmatched: 5. Germline-derived CDR1 and CDR2 are SEHNR and FQNEAQ (reference sequence). The CDR3 has 14 amino acids. The CDR3, as DNA: TGTGCCAGCGGGGGAGGGCGAAGCACAGATACGCAGTATTTT. Translation: CASGGGRSTDTQYF.

In this sample, this clonotype turned up many times. V and J are TRBV20-1 and TRBJ2-7; no reliable D call. The V end was cut by 0 bases, the J end by 2 bases, with 8 bases between. The CDR3 extends over 13 amino acids. Germline-derived CDR1 and CDR2 are DFQATT and SNEGSKA (reference sequence). CDR3 nucleotide sequence: TGCAGTGCTAGAGAAGCCCTTACCTACGAGCAGTACTTC. It specifies CSAREALTYEQYF.

The chain has TRBV13 and TRBJ1-1, with D possibly matching TRBD1 (6 bases). Germline values: CDR1 PRHDT, CDR2 FYEKMQ (reference sequence). CDR3 length: 15 amino acids. With 5 bases removed from V and 4 bases from J, the gap between germline ends came to 17 bases. Written as DNA, the CDR3 is TGTGCCAGCAGCCCCGGACCAGGGGCCGTCACTGAAGCTTTCTTT. Translation gives CASSPGPGAVTEAFF.

J is TRBJ1-2 and V is TRBV19; 7 nucleotides match TRBD1. Germline V CDR1 and CDR2: LNHDA, SQIVND (reference sequence). Trimming took 1 base from V and 6 from J; bases not matched to a gene: 2. The length of the CDR3 is 13 residues. The CDR3: CASSIVTGDGYTF. Written as DNA, the CDR3 is TGTGCCAGTAGTATAGTAACAGGGGATGGCTACACCTTC.

This clonotype showed up many times. The chain links TRBV5-1 to TRBJ1-1, with D unclear. Germline loops: CDR1 SGHRS, CDR2 YFSETQ. The CDR3 is 14 amino acids. The ends were cut back, 4 bases at V and 0 bases at J, with 10 bases in the middle. CDR3 sequence (DNA): TGCGCCAGCAGCCACAGACAAATGAACACTGAAGCTTTCTTT. Its translation: CASSHRQMNTEAFF.

The table lists this clonotype with many counts. The V gene is TRBV2, the J gene TRBJ1-1; no clear D gene. The V gene's germline CDR1 is SNHLY and CDR2 FYNNEI. V lost 5 bases and J 9 bases, leaving 22 bases between the germline ends. The CDR3 runs 15 residues. CDR3 loop: CASSLSAVEGAKAFF. The CDR3 DNA reads TGTGCCAGCAGTCTCTCAGCGGTTGAGGGCGCAAAAGCTTTCTTT.